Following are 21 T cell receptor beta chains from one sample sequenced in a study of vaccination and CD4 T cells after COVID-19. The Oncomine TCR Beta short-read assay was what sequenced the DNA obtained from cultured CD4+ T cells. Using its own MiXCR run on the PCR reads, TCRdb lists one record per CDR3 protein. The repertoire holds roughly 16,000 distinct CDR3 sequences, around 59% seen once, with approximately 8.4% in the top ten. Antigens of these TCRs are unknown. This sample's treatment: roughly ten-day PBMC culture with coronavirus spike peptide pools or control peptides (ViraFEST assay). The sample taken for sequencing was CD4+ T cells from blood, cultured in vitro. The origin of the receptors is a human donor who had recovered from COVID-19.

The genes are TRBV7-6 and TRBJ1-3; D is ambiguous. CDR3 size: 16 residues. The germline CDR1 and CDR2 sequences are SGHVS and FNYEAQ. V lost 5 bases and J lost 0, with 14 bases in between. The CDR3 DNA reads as TGTGCCAGCAGCCCCTCGTTGGGCCGCTCTGGAAACACCATATATTTT. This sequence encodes CASSPSLGRSGNTIYF.

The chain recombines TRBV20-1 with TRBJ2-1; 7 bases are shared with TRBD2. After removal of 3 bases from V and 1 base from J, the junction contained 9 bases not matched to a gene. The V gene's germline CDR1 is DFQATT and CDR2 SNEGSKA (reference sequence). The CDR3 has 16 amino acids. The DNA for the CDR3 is TGCAGTGCTAGCACACTTACAGCGGGATCCTACAATGAGCAGTTCTTC. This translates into CSASTLTAGSYNEQFF.

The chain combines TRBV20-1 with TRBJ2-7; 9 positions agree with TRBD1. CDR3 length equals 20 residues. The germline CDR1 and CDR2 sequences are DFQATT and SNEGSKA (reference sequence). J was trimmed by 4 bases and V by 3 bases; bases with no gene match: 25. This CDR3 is CSARSRSGQGRVAWTYEQYF. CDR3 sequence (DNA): TGCAGTGCTAGGTCTCGTTCGGGACAGGGTAGGGTGGCGTGGACTTACGAGCAGTACTTC.

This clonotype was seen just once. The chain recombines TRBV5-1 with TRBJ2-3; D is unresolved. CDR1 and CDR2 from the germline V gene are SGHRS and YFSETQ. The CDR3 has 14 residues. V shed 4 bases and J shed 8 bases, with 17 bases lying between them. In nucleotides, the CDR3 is TGCGCCAGCAGCCCTCTATCTAGATTGGGTACGCAGTATTTT. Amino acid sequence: CASSPLSRLGTQYF. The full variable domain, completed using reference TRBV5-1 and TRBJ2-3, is KAGVTQTPRYLIKTRGQQVTLSCSPISGHRSVSWYQQTPGQGLQFLFEYFSETQRNKGNFPGRFSGRQFSNSRSEMNVSTLELGDSALYLCASSPLSRLGTQYFGPGTRLTVL.

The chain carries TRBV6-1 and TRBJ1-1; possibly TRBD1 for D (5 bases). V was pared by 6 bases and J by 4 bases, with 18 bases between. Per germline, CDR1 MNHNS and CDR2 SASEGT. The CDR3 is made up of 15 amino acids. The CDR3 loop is CASRLWTVQGTEAFF. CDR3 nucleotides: TGTGCCAGCAGACTTTGGACTGTCCAGGGCACTGAAGCTTTCTTT.

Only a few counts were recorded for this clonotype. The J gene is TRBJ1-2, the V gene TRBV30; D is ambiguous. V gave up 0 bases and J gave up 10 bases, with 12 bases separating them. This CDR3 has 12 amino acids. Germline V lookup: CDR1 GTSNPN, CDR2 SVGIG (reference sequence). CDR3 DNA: TGTGCCTGGAGTGTACCCCGGTTATTCTACACCTTC. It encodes CAWSVPRLFYTF.

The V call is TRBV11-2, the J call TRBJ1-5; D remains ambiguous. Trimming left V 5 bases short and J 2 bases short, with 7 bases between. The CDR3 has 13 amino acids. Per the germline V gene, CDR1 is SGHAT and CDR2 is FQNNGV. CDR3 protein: CASSKSGNQPQHF. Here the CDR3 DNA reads TGTGCCAGCAGCAAGAGTGGCAATCAGCCCCAGCATTTT. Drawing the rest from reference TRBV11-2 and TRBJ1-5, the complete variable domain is EAGVAQSPRYKIIEKRQSVAFWCNPISGHATLYWYQQILGQGPKLLIQFQNNGVVDDSQLPKDRFSAERLKGVDSTLKIQPAKLEDSAVYLCASSKSGNQPQHFGDGTRLSIL.

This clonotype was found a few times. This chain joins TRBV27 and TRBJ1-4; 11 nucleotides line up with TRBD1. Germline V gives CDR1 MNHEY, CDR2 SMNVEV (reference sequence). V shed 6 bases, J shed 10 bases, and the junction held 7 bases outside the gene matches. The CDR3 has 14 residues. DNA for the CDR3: TGTGCCAGCAGCCCACGGACAGGGGGCGTAAAACTGTTTTTT. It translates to CASSPRTGGVKLFF.

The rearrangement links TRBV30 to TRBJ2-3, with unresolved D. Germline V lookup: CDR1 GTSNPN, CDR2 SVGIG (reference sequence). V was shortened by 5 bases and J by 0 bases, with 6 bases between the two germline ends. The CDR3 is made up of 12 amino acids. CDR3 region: CAWEKSTDTQYF. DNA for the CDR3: TGTGCCTGGGAGAAAAGCACAGATACGCAGTATTTT.

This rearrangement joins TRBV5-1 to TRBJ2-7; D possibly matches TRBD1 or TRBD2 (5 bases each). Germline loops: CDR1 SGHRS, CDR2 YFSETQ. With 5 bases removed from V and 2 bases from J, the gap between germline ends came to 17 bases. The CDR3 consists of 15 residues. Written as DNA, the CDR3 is TGCGCCAGCAGGCCGAGGGGTGGGATAGCCTACGAGCAGTACTTC. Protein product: CASRPRGGIAYEQYF.

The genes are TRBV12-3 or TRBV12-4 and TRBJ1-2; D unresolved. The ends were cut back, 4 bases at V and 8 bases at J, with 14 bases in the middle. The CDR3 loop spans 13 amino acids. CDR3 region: CASSSSFGVGYTF. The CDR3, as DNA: TGTGCCAGCAGTTCGTCGTTCGGGGTCGGCTACACCTTC.

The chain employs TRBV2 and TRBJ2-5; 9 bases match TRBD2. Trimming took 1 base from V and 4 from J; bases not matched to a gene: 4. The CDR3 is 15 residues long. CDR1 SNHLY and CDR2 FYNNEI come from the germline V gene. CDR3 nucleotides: TGTGCCAGCAGTGAAGGGCTAGCGGGACTAGAGACCCAGTACTTC. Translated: CASSEGLAGLETQYF. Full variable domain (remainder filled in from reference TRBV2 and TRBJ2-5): EPEVTQTPSHQVTQMGQEVILRCVPISNHLYFYWYRQILGQKVEFLVSFYNNEISEKSEIFDDQFSVERPDGSNFTLKIRSTKLEDSAMYFCASSEGLAGLETQYFGPGTRLLVL.

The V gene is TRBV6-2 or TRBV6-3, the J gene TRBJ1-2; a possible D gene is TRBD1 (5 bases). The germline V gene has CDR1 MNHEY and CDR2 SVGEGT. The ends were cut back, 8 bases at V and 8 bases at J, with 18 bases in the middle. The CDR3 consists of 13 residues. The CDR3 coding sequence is TGTGCCAGCTCAAACGCGGGGCGTAGGGGCTACACCTTC. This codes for CASSNAGRRGYTF.

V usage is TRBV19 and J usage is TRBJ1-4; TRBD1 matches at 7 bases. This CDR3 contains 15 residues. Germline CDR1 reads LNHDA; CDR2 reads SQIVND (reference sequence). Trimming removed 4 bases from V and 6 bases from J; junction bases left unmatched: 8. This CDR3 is CASSSPRQGDEKLFF. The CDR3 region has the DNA TGTGCCAGTAGTAGTCCCCGACAGGGTGATGAAAAACTGTTTTTT.

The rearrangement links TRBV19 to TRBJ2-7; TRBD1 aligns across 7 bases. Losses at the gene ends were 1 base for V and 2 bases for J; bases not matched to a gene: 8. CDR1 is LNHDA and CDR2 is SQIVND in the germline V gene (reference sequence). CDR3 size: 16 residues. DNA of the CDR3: TGTGCCAGTAGTATAGCGATGGGGGACAGCGCCTACGAGCAGTACTTC. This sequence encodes CASSIAMGDSAYEQYF.

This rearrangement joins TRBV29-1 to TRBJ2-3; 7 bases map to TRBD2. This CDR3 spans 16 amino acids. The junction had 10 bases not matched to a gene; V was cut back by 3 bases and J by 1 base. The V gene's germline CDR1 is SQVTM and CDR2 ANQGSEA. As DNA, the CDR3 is TGCAGCGTTGAGGAAGGGCTAGCGGACCGCACAGATACGCAGTATTTT. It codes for CSVEEGLADRTDTQYF.

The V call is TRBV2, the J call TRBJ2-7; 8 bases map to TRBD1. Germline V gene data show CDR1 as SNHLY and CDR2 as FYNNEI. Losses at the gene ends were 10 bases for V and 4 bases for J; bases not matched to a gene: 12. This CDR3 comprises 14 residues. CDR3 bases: TGTGCCACAAACGCGCAGGGGGCTGTGTACGAGCAGTACTTC. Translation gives CATNAQGAVYEQYF.

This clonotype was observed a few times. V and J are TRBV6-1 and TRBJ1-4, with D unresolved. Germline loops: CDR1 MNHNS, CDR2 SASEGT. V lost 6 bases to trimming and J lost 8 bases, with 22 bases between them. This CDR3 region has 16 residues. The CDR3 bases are TGTGCCAGCAGCGACGCACCACGGGAAGTAGGGGAAAAACTGTTTTTT. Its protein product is CASSDAPREVGEKLFF.

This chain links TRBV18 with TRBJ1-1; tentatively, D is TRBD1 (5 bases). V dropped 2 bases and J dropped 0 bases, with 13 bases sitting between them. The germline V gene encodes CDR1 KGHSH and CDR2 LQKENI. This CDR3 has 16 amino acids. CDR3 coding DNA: TGTGCCAGCTCACCAGATGCAGGGAACATGAACACTGAAGCTTTCTTT. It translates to CASSPDAGNMNTEAFF.

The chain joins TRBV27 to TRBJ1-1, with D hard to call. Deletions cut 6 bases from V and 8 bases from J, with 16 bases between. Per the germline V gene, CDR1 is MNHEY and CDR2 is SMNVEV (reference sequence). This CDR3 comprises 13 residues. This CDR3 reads CASRPIPGIEAFF. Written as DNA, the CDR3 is TGTGCCAGCAGACCGATACCGGGGATCGAAGCTTTCTTT.

The DNA for the CDR3 is TGTGCCAGCAGTCCTCCAAGTCTAGACCCCCCGTTCTTC. Protein sequence: CASSPPSLDPPFF. This chain joins TRBV28 and TRBJ2-1, with D unclear. V was shortened by 5 bases and J by 15 bases, with 20 bases between the two germline ends. CDR1 and CDR2 (germline): MDHEN, SYDVKM. This CDR3 is 13 amino acids long.